This section outlines one T cell receptor beta chain sequence together with its context. Germline is not matched at one junction end, which may reflect a read error. This specimen comes from a study of radiation and T cells in renal cell carcinoma. Profiling relied on immunoSEQ multiplex PCR, and the TCRdb table lists in-frame clones only, not all of them. The sample comprises about 90,000 clones, around 81% of which are singletons, and around 9.4% rests with the top ten. Documented time point: blood 4 weeks post-SBRT, at nephrectomy. The treatment denotes: 15 Gy SBRT to primary tumor, nephrectomy 4 weeks later. Germline CDR1 and CDR2: GTSNPN and SVGIG (reference sequence). This CDR3 is built from 14 residues.

This clonotype was obtained from a man in his forties or fifties with renal cell carcinoma. The material was blood, obtained from a patient whose treatment included radiotherapy and nephrectomy. This chain joins TRBV30 and TRBJ2-5; TRBD2 aligns across 8 bases. This CDR3 reads CAWRGPFGAGEYNF. CDR3 in DNA: TGTGCCTGGAGGGGGCCGTTTGGAGCGGGAGAGTATAACTTC.